This TCR beta chain derives from a study of metastatic and nonmetastatic thyroid tumors. On the study more broadly: Where malignant and benign thyroid patients were concerned, repertoires were compared across blood and tumor or nodule tissue.

Trimming at V came to 3 bases and at J to 6 bases, leaving 7 bases not matched to a gene. CDR3 length: 15 amino acids. The V gene's germline CDR1 is KGHSH and CDR2 LQKENI. TCRdb re-clonotyped the PCR reads through MiXCR. The data show tens of thousands of clones, about 18% seen once. There are many counts of this clone. Patients were all untreated before their thyroid surgery. This receptor was taken from a male donor with papillary thyroid cancer or a benign thyroid nodule (not recorded which). Some clones in this sample may be carry-over from other donors' samples. V gene TRBV18 combines with J gene TRBJ2-1, with 8 bases fitting TRBD2. Sequenced material: blood. For the CDR3, the DNA is TGTGCCAGCTCACCTGGGCCGGGACTAGGCAATGAGCAGTTCTTC. Amino acid sequence: CASSPGPGLGNEQFF.